This T cell receptor beta chain was documented in a study of T cell repertoires in cytomegalovirus infection. The germline V and J ends were trimmed by 1 base and 7 bases, with 12 bases remaining between them. The CDR3 loop spans 15 amino acids. Germline CDR1 and CDR2: SGHKS and YYEKEE (reference sequence). TCRdb itself ran the reads through MiXCR, one entry per CDR3 protein. This table holds roughly 730,000 distinct CDR3 sequences, roughly 30% found once. As regards this clonotype: Its antigen remains unidentified.

General study results and limits: People with CMV and the relevant HLA were identified by cumulative public TCR beta family frequency.

The chain couples TRBV5-5 to TRBJ1-6, with D hard to call. The clonotype was recovered from a human donor in good health (CMV status not recorded). Some clones in this sample may be carry-over from other donors' samples. Sequenced material: cultured PBMCs, taken from culture after CMV antigen stimulation. The DNA for the CDR3 is TGTGCCAGCAGCTTGATCGGTCTCCAGAATTCACCCCTCCACTTT. Its protein is CASSLIGLQNSPLHF.